This T cell receptor (beta chain) was observed in a study of cytomegalovirus exposure and HLA in healthy donors. Study at large: Most donors, roughly 84% of approximately 400 genotyped, fell in the Caucasian-associated ancestry cluster.

Notes on this clone: Antigen specificity is unknown.

The primer mix had 60 Vbeta and 13 Jbeta primers. Generated by immunoSEQ multiplex PCR, the TCRdb table keeps only in-frame clones and is missing some. The table lists approximately 90,000 clones, 76% of them singletons. Study-level points and caveats: A previous analysis found most TCR beta V segments productive roughly 87% or roughly 30% of the time. Another analysis was done later, and it associated more than 15,000 TCR beta sequences with HLA alleles at 0.05 false discovery rate.

CDR1 is SGDLS and CDR2 is YYNGEE in the germline V gene. The length of the CDR3 is 15 residues. The rearrangement links TRBV9 to TRBJ2-5; TRBD1 matches at 9 bases. The tail of the sequence fits TRBJ2-7 better, so the J call may be wrong. The sequenced sample consisted of PBMCs. This TCR came from a middle-aged man in good health and CMV-seronegative. The CDR3: CASSAHRGQGYEQYF. For the CDR3, the DNA is TGTGCCAGCAGCGCCCACAGGGGGCAGGGCTACGAGCAGTACTTC.